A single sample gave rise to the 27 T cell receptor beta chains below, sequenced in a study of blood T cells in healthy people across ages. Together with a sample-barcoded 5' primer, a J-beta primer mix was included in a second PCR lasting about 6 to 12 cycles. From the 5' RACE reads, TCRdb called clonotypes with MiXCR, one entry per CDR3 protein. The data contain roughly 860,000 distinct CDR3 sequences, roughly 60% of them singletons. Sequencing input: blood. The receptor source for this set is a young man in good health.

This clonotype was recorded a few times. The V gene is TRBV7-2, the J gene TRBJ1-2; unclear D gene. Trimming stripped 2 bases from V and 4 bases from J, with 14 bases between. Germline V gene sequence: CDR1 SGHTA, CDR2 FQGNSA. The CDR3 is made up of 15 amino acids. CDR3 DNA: TGTGCCAGCAGCTTAAAGCCGGACGGATTCTATGGCTACACCTTC. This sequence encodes CASSLKPDGFYGYTF. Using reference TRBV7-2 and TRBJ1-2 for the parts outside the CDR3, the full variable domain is GAGVSQSPSNKVTEKGKDVELRCDPISGHTALYWYRQSLGQGLEFLIYFQGNSAPDKSGLPSDRFSAERTGGSVSTLTIQRTQQEDSAVYLCASSLKPDGFYGYTFGSGTRLTVV.

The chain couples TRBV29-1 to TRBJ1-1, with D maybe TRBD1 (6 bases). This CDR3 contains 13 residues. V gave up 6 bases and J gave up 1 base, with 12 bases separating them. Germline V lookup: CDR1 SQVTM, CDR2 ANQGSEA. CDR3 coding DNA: TGCAGCGTGTATACAGGGAGGAACACTGAAGCTTTCTTT. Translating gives CSVYTGRNTEAFF.

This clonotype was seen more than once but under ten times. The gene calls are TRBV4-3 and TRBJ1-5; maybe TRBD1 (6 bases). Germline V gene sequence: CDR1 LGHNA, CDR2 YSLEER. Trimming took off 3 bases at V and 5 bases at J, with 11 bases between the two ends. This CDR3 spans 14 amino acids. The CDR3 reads CASSQGQFDQPQHF. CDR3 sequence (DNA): TGCGCCAGCAGCCAGGGACAATTCGATCAGCCCCAGCATTTT.

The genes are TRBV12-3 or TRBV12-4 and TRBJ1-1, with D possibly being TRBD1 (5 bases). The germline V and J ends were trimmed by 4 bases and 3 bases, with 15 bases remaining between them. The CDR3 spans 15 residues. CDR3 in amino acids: CASSYPRGSDTEAFF. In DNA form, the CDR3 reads TGTGCCAGCAGTTACCCCCGGGGGAGCGACACTGAAGCTTTCTTT.

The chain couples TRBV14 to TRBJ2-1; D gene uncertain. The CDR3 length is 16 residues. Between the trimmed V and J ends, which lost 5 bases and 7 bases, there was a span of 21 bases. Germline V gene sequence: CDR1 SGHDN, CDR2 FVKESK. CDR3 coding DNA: TGTGCCAGCAGCTACGACACTGGGGTAATAGGTAATGAGCAGTTCTTC. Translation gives CASSYDTGVIGNEQFF.

The CDR3 sequence is CSGGAASGYEQYF. CDR3 coding DNA: TGCAGCGGTGGTGCGGCGTCCGGGTACGAGCAGTACTTC. This chain links TRBV29-1 with TRBJ2-7, with D uncertain. Germline CDR1 reads SQVTM; CDR2 reads ANQGSEA. This CDR3 contains 13 residues. V lost 7 bases, J lost 4 bases, and 17 bases lay in between.

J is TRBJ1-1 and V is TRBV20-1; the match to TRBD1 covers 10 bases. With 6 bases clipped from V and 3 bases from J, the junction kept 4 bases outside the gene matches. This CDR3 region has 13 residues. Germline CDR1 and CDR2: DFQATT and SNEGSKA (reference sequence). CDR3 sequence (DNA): TGCAGTGCCGACAGGGGGCGGGACACTGAAGCTTTCTTT. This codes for CSADRGRDTEAFF.

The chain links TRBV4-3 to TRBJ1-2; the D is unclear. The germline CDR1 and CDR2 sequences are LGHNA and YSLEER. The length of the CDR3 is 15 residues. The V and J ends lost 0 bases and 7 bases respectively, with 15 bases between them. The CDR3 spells CASSQEQLAVGGYTF. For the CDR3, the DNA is TGCGCCAGCAGCCAAGAACAGCTGGCGGTAGGTGGCTACACCTTC.

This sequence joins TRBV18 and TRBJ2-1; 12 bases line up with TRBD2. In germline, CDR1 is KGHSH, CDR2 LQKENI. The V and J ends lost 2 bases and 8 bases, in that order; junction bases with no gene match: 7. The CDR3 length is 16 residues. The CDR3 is CASSPDTSGGRDEQFF. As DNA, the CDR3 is TGTGCCAGCTCACCAGACACTAGCGGGGGGAGAGATGAGCAGTTCTTC.

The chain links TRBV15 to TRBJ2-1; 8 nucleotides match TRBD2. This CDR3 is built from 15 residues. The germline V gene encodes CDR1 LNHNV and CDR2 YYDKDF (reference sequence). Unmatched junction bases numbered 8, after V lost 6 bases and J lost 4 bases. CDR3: CATSVGRGSYNEQFF. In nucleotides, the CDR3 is TGTGCCACCAGTGTCGGGAGGGGTTCTTACAATGAGCAGTTCTTC.

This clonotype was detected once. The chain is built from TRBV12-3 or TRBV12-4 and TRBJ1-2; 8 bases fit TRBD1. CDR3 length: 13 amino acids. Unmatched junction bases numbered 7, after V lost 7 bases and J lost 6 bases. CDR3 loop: CASTLGQAHGYTF. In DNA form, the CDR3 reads TGTGCCAGCACCCTGGGACAGGCCCATGGCTACACCTTC.

The CDR3 here is CASSEFGGSGNQPQHF. In DNA, the CDR3 is TGTGCCAGCAGTGAATTTGGGGGGTCGGGCAATCAGCCCCAGCATTTT. The V and J genes are TRBV25-1 and TRBJ1-5, with a possible D match to TRBD1 (5 bases). V shed 1 base and J shed 2 bases, with 12 bases lying between them. Germline values: CDR1 MGHDK, CDR2 SYGVNS. The CDR3 length is 16 residues.

The CDR3 sequence is CASSLASGGVEQYF. The DNA for the CDR3 is TGTGCCAGCAGTTTAGCTAGCGGGGGTGTCGAGCAGTACTTC. This chain joins TRBV12-3 or TRBV12-4 and TRBJ2-7, with 9 bases fitting TRBD2. J gave up 6 bases and V 0 bases, and 3 bases lay outside the gene matches. The CDR3 extends over 14 amino acids.

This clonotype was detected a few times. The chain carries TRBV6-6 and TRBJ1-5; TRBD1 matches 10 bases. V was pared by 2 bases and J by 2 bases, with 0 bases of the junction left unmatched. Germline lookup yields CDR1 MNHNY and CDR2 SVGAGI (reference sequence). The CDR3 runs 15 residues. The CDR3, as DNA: TGTGCCAGCAGTTACGGGACAGGGGGCAATCAGCCCCAGCATTTT. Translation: CASSYGTGGNQPQHF.

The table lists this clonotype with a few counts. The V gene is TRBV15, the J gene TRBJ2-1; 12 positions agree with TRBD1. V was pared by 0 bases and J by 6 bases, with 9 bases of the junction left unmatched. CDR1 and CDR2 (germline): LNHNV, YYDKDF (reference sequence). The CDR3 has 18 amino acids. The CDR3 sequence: CATSRDHPGQGASNEQFF. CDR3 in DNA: TGTGCCACCAGCAGAGATCATCCGGGACAGGGGGCTTCCAATGAGCAGTTCTTC.

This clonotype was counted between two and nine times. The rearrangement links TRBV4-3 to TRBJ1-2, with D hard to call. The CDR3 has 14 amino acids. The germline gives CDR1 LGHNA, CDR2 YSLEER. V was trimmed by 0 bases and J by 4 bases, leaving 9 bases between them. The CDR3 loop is CASSQEARFYGYTF. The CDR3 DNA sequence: TGCGCCAGCAGCCAAGAGGCCCGTTTCTATGGCTACACCTTC.

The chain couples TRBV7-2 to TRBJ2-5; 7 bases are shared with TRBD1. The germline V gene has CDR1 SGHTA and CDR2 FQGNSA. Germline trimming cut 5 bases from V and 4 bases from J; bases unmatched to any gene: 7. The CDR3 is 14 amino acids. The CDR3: CASSTVSGGETQYF. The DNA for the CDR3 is TGTGCCAGCAGCACCGTCTCAGGGGGAGAGACCCAGTACTTC.

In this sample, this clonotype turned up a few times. The CDR3 spells CASSPSSGSYNEQFF. CDR3 nucleotide sequence: TGTGCCAGCAGCCCTTCTAGCGGCTCCTACAATGAGCAGTTCTTC. V usage is TRBV7-2 and J usage is TRBJ2-1, with TRBD2 matching over 7 bases. The CDR3 extends over 15 amino acids. From germline, CDR1 is SGHTA and CDR2 FQGNSA. Trimming cost V 5 bases and J 0 bases; bases outside gene matches: 4.

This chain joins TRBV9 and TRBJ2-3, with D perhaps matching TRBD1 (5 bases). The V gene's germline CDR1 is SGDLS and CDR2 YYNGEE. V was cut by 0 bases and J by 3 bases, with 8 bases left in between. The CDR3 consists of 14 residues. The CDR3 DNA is TGTGCCAGCAGCGTAGGGCAGGGAACAGATACGCAGTATTTT. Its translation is CASSVGQGTDTQYF.

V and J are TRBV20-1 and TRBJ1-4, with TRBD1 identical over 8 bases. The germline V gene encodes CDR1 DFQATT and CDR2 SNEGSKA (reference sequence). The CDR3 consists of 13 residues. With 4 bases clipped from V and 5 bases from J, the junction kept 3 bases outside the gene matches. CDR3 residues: CSATGQGNEKLFF. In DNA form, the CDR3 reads TGCAGTGCTACTGGACAGGGAAATGAAAAACTGTTTTTT.

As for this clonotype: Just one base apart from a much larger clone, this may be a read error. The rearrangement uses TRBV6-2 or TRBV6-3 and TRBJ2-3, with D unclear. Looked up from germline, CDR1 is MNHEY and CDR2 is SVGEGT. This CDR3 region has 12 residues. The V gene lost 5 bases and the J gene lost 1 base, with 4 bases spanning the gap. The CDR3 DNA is TGTGCCAGCAGTCAACGCACAGATACGCAGTATTTT. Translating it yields CASSQRTDTQYF.

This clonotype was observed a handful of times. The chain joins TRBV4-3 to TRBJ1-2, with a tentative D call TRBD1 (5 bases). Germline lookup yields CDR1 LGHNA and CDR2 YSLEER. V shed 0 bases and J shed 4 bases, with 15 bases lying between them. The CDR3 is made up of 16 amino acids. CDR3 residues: CASSQEITGGGYGYTF. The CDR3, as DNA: TGCGCCAGCAGCCAAGAAATTACGGGGGGAGGCTATGGCTACACCTTC.

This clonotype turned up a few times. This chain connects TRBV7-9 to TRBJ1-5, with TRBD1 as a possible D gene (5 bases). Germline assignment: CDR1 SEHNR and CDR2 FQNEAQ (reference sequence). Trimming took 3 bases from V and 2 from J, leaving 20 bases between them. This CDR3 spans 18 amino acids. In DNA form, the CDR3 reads TGTGCCAGCAGCTTGGCAGGACACACCGATTTGGGCAATCAGCCCCAGCATTTT. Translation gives CASSLAGHTDLGNQPQHF.

The CDR3 spells CASSPWERTEAFF. CDR3 bases: TGTGCCAGCAGCCCCTGGGAGAGGACTGAAGCTTTCTTT. V is TRBV7-2 and J is TRBJ1-1; D unclear. CDR3 length equals 13 residues. Germline lookup yields CDR1 SGHTA and CDR2 FQGNSA. The V end lost 5 bases, the J end lost 5 bases, and 12 bases lay between the germline ends.

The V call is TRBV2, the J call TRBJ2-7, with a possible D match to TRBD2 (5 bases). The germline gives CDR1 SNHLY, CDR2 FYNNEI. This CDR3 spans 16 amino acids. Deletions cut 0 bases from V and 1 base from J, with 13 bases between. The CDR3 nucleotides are TGTGCCAGCAGTGAAGCGCTTAGCGTGGCATCCTACGAGCAGTACTTC. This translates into CASSEALSVASYEQYF.

Written as DNA, the CDR3 is TGTGCCAGCAGTTTACCAGGTACTATCGACGGGCAGTACTTC. It encodes CASSLPGTIDGQYF. This rearrangement joins TRBV28 to TRBJ2-5; D not resolved. The CDR3 runs 14 residues. The V gene's germline CDR1 is MDHEN and CDR2 SYDVKM. V lost 2 bases and J 11 bases, leaving 18 bases between the germline ends.

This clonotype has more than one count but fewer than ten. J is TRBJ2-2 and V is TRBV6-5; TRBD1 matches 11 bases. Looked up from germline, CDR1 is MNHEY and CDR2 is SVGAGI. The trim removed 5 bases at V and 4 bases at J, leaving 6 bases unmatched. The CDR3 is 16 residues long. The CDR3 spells CASSLSGTGGTGELFF. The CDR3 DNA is TGTGCCAGCAGTCTTTCCGGGACAGGGGGCACCGGGGAGCTGTTTTTT.